These 12 T cell receptor beta chains were all obtained from the same sample, sequenced in a study of blood T cells in healthy people across ages. A sample-barcoded 5' primer and a J-beta primer mix were used in a second PCR of roughly 7 to 12 cycles. Each CDR3 protein is one row after TCRdb ran MiXCR on the 5' RACE reads. Of almost 300,000 distinct CDR3 sequences listed, roughly 26% were seen once; the top ten hold about 30%. The sequencing input was blood. Every receptor here comes from a woman in her 70s in good health.

The rearrangement uses TRBV3-1 and TRBJ2-1; the match to TRBD2 covers 9 bases. Germline CDR1 LGHDT, CDR2 YNNKEL (reference sequence). With V trimmed by 4 bases and J by 9 bases, 10 bases remained unmatched. The CDR3 is 15 residues long. CDR3 bases: TGTGCCAGCAGCCCTAGAGCGGGAGGCCCCAGTGAGCAGTTCTTC. Protein sequence: CASSPRAGGPSEQFF.

The genes are TRBV29-1 and TRBJ2-5, with a tentative D call TRBD2 (5 bases). The end of the DNA is better explained by TRBJ2-7, so the J call may be wrong. Germline values: CDR1 SQVTM, CDR2 ANQGSEA. This CDR3 has 15 amino acids. The CDR3 is CSVEVGLAGSYEQYF. The CDR3 DNA reads as TGCAGCGTTGAAGTAGGTTTGGCGGGTTCCTACGAGCAGTACTTC.

This clonotype came up once. This sequence joins TRBV5-1 and TRBJ1-1; a possible D gene is TRBD1 (5 bases). Germline assignment: CDR1 SGHRS and CDR2 YFSETQ. The CDR3 runs to 16 residues. The germline V and J ends were trimmed by 1 base and 1 base, with 14 bases remaining between them. CDR3 amino acids: CASSLTGGYGNTEAFF. The CDR3 nucleotides are TGCGCCAGCAGCTTGACTGGGGGATATGGGAACACTGAAGCTTTCTTT. Together with reference TRBV5-1 and TRBJ1-1, the CDR3 gives the full variable domain: KAGVTQTPRYLIKTRGQQVTLSCSPISGHRSVSWYQQTPGQGLQFLFEYFSETQRNKGNFPGRFSGRQFSNSRSEMNVSTLELGDSALYLCASSLTGGYGNTEAFFGQGTRLTVV.

The chain recombines TRBV28 with TRBJ2-7; no reliable D call. This CDR3 comprises 10 residues. The germline V and J ends were trimmed by 5 bases and 7 bases, with 6 bases remaining between them. CDR1 is MDHEN and CDR2 is SYDVKM in the germline V gene. The CDR3 DNA reads TGTGCCAGCAGTGCCGGGGAGCAGTACTTC. Encoded protein: CASSAGEQYF. The full variable domain, rest sourced from reference TRBV28 and TRBJ2-7, is DVKVTQSSRYLVKRTGEKVFLECVQDMDHENMFWYRQDPGLGLRLIYFSYDVKMKEKGDIPEGYSVSREKKERFSLILESASTNQTSMYLCASSAGEQYFGPGTRLTVT.

J is TRBJ1-5 and V is TRBV4-1; 7 bases align to TRBD1. V was pared by 4 bases and J by 7 bases, with 7 bases of the junction left unmatched. Germline V gives CDR1 MGHRA, CDR2 YSYEKL. The CDR3 consists of 14 residues. CDR3 sequence (DNA): TGCGCCAGCAGCCGCAACCAGGACAGGCAGCCCCAGCATTTT. Its translation is CASSRNQDRQPQHF.

This chain links TRBV20-1 with TRBJ2-7, with D perhaps TRBD1 (5 bases). Germline CDR1 DFQATT, CDR2 SNEGSKA (reference sequence). Deletions cut 4 bases from V and 3 bases from J, with 13 bases between. There are 13 residues in the CDR3. CDR3: CSATGSGNYEQYF. CDR3 nucleotides: TGCAGTGCTACAGGGTCTGGGAACTACGAGCAGTACTTC.

The chain combines TRBV7-3 with TRBJ2-3, with TRBD2 identical over 11 bases. In germline, CDR1 is SGHTA, CDR2 FQGTGA. The CDR3 runs to 16 residues. With V trimmed by 6 bases and J by 2 bases, 7 bases remained unmatched. This CDR3 is CASRPGTSGFTDTQYF. DNA for the CDR3: TGTGCCAGCAGACCGGGGACTAGCGGTTTCACAGATACGCAGTATTTT.

This clonotype showed up just a few times. V and J are TRBV7-9 and TRBJ2-7; TRBD2 matches 8 bases. V lost 3 bases, J lost 3 bases, and 4 bases stayed unmatched. Germline values: CDR1 SEHNR, CDR2 FQNEAQ (reference sequence). CDR3 size: 14 residues. The CDR3 spells CASSFGGGSYEQYF. The CDR3 region has the DNA TGTGCCAGCAGCTTCGGCGGGGGGAGCTACGAGCAGTACTTC. The full variable domain, in which reference TRBV7-9 and TRBJ2-7 provide the parts outside the CDR3, is DTGVSQNPRHKITKRGQNVTFRCDPISEHNRLYWYRQTLGQGPEFLTYFQNEAQLEKSRLLSDRFSAERPKGSFSTLEIQRTEQGDSAMYLCASSFGGGSYEQYFGPGTRLTVT.

This clonotype was recorded a few times. The chain uses TRBV7-6 and TRBJ2-3; perhaps TRBD2 as D (5 bases). This CDR3 is 14 amino acids long. Germline CDR1 SGHVS, CDR2 FNYEAQ. V was pared by 2 bases and J by 2 bases, with 8 bases between. As DNA, the CDR3 is TGTGCCAGCAGCTTAAACGGGGACACAGATACGCAGTATTTT. Translating it yields CASSLNGDTDTQYF.

This clonotype was detected only once. V is TRBV20-1 and J is TRBJ2-3; 7 nucleotides agree with TRBD1. The V segment lost 6 bases and the J segment 4 bases; nucleotides outside the gene matches: 7. Looked up from germline, CDR1 is DFQATT and CDR2 is SNEGSKA (reference sequence). The length of the CDR3 is 13 residues. The CDR3, as DNA: TGCAGTGCGGGGAGACAGGGCCCAGATACGCAGTATTTT. This sequence encodes CSAGRQGPDTQYF.

The rearrangement joins TRBV28 to TRBJ2-5, with D maybe TRBD2 (6 bases). This CDR3 has 14 amino acids. Germline values: CDR1 MDHEN, CDR2 SYDVKM. The V gene lost 4 bases and the J gene lost 5 bases, with 14 bases spanning the gap. CDR3 nucleotide sequence: TGTGCCAGCAGTTCCGGCTGGGCGGGGGAGACCCAGTACTTC. This sequence encodes CASSSGWAGETQYF.

The gene calls are TRBV6-7 and TRBJ2-7; 12 nucleotides align to TRBD2. TRBV6-7 is identified as an open reading frame with a role that is uncertain. The J segment lost 0 bases and the V segment lost 4 bases, leaving 13 bases of the junction unmatched. The CDR3 length is 19 residues. The CDR3 spells CASSSHKKTSGRFSYEQYF. CDR3 sequence (DNA): TGTGCCAGCAGTTCCCACAAAAAGACTAGCGGGAGATTCTCCTACGAGCAGTACTTC.